The 2 T cell receptor beta chains presented below share a single source sample, sequenced in a study of blood T cell repertoires in COVID-19. The repertoire was sequenced with immunoSEQ multiplex PCR; TCRdb's copy has only in-frame clones and lacks some. The table shows 150,000 to 190,000 clones, with around 80% occurring only once. Sequenced input: PBMCs or T cells enriched from blood (not recorded which). The receptor set was obtained from a man in his fifties who had recovered from COVID-19.

This chain joins TRBV29-1 and TRBJ2-1; D possibly corresponds to TRBD2 (6 bases). The CDR3 covers 15 residues. Trimming took 5 bases from V and 1 from J, leaving 15 bases between them. Germline V gene lookup returns CDR1 SQVTM and CDR2 ANQGSEA. The CDR3 region is CSVSRRDLSYNEQFF. CDR3 DNA sequence: TGCAGCGTTTCTAGACGGGACTTATCCTACAATGAGCAGTTCTTC.

The rearrangement joins TRBV3-1 (or the pseudogene TRBV3-2) to TRBJ2-1; TRBD2 is a possible D gene (5 bases). The V end was cut by 5 bases, the J end by 7 bases, with 9 bases between. In germline, CDR1 is LGHDT, CDR2 YNNKEL (reference sequence). The length of the CDR3 is 12 residues. The CDR3: CASSSTRNEQFF. The DNA for the CDR3 is TGTGCCAGCAGCTCTACTAGGAATGAGCAGTTCTTC.